This T cell receptor beta chain originates from a study of blood T cell repertoires in COVID-19. Study-wide background: Samples came from the United States, Italy and Spain, spanning acute and convalescent COVID-19. T cells, B-cell-depleted T cells, or PBMCs supplied cDNA or gDNA.

V was pared by 4 bases and J by 3 bases, with 10 bases between. This CDR3 is built from 13 residues. Germline V gene data show CDR1 as SEHNR and CDR2 as FQNEAQ (reference sequence). In the original processing: The authors estimated nucleated cell counts from reference gene primer amplification. TCRdb's table, derived via immunoSEQ multiplex PCR, lists solely in-frame clones and lacks some. Clone size and V and J calls were adopted from that table, with D and trimming inferred from the DNA. The table lists around 250,000 clones, around 93% of them singletons. The age range of participants was about 18 to 90 years, with residence in about 25 US areas.

Sequencing input: PBMCs or T cells enriched from blood (not recorded which). This chain connects TRBV7-9 to TRBJ2-7, with TRBD2 as a possible D gene (5 bases). The clonotype was recovered from a human donor in a cohort exposed to, infected with or recovered from COVID-19 (not recorded which). The donor label of this sample is uncertain. This CDR3 reads CASSSTTSYEQYF. The CDR3, as DNA: TGTGCCAGCAGCTCAACAACTAGCTACGAGCAGTACTTC.